These 8 T cell receptor beta chains share one sample of origin, sequenced in a study of T cells in Graves' hyperthyroidism and ophthalmopathy. The TCR beta CDR3 regions underwent amplification using RNA transcripts as the source. In the first-round RT-PCR of the TCR CDR3, the HTBI primer set was used. Using its own MiXCR run on the multiplex PCR reads, TCRdb lists one record per CDR3 protein. Of 350,000 to 400,000 distinct CDR3 sequences in the sample, 19% are singletons; the top ten hold 3.7%. Specimen: blood. These receptor sequences come from a young woman with Graves' hyperthyroidism.

This clonotype was observed many times. V gene TRBV19 combines with J gene TRBJ1-2; D gene uncertain. The CDR3 runs to 14 residues. Trimming pared 5 bases from V and 3 bases from J, leaving 13 bases between. Germline CDR1 reads LNHDA; CDR2 reads SQIVND (reference sequence). This CDR3 is CASSAPQKYYGYTF. In DNA form, the CDR3 reads TGTGCCAGTAGTGCTCCGCAGAAGTACTATGGCTACACCTTC.

In regard to this clonotype: The junction differs from germline at one of its ends, possibly a read error. This chain uses TRBV5-1 with TRBJ2-7, with unresolved D. The CDR3 has 15 amino acids. Germline V CDR1 and CDR2: SGHRS, YFSETQ. CDR3 residues: CASSLVPGSSYGQYF. CDR3 DNA: TGCGCCAGCAGCTTGGTTCCGGGTAGCTCCTACGGGCAGTACTTC.

This clonotype showed up many times. This sequence joins TRBV5-4 and TRBJ2-5; D may be TRBD1 or TRBD2 (6 bases each). With 4 bases removed from V and 3 bases from J, the gap between germline ends came to 19 bases. Germline V gene lookup returns CDR1 SGHNT and CDR2 YYREEE (reference sequence). CDR3 length: 16 amino acids. In DNA, the CDR3 is TGTGCCAGCAGCCCCGGGGGCAGGAATTCAAAAGAGACCCAGTACTTC. Encoded protein: CASSPGGRNSKETQYF.

This clonotype was observed many times. CDR3 bases: TGTGCCAGCAGCTCGCCCAAATCCGGGACGCCACGCTCTGGGGCCAACGTCCTGACTTTC. Protein sequence: CASSSPKSGTPRSGANVLTF. This rearrangement joins TRBV7-1 to TRBJ2-6; either TRBD1 or TRBD2 may fit D (5 bases each). TRBV7-1 is classed as an ORF, of uncertain function. The V end was cut by 3 bases, the J end by 0 bases, with 21 bases between. The CDR3 spans 20 residues.

There are many counts of this clonotype. The chain uses TRBV12-3 or TRBV12-4 and TRBJ1-2; weak D call: TRBD1 (5 bases). V lost 4 bases to trimming and J lost 7 bases, with 10 bases between them. The CDR3 has 12 residues. The chain's CDR3 is CASSSTEAGYTF. CDR3 nucleotides: TGTGCCAGCAGTTCGACAGAGGCTGGCTACACCTTC.

This clonotype was observed many times. The CDR3 spells CAISESSVRRNTEAFF. The CDR3 region has the DNA TGTGCCATCAGTGAGTCGAGTGTCAGAAGAAACACTGAAGCTTTCTTT. The V call is TRBV10-3, the J call TRBJ1-1; D gene unclear. Trimming cost V 0 bases and J 2 bases, with 13 bases left between them. Germline V CDR1 and CDR2: ENHRY, SYGVKD. The CDR3 consists of 16 residues.

In its sample, this clonotype was seen many times. This chain uses TRBV6-1 with TRBJ1-2; tentative D call: TRBD1 (5 bases). Trimming took 0 bases from V and 7 from J, leaving 12 bases between them. This CDR3 is 14 amino acids long. Germline V gene lookup returns CDR1 MNHNS and CDR2 SASEGT. For the CDR3, the DNA is TGTGCCAGCAGTGAAGCGGGGAGAAGGGGTGGCTACACCTTC. Its protein is CASSEAGRRGGYTF.

This clonotype was picked up many times. The rearrangement joins TRBV2 to TRBJ1-2; D possibly corresponds to TRBD1 (5 bases). The V end was cut by 7 bases, the J end by 4 bases, with 13 bases between. The germline CDR1 and CDR2 sequences are SNHLY and FYNNEI. The length of the CDR3 is 13 residues. The CDR3 coding sequence is TGTGCCAGCATATCCGAGGGGCCCTATGGCTACACCTTC. Protein product: CASISEGPYGYTF.